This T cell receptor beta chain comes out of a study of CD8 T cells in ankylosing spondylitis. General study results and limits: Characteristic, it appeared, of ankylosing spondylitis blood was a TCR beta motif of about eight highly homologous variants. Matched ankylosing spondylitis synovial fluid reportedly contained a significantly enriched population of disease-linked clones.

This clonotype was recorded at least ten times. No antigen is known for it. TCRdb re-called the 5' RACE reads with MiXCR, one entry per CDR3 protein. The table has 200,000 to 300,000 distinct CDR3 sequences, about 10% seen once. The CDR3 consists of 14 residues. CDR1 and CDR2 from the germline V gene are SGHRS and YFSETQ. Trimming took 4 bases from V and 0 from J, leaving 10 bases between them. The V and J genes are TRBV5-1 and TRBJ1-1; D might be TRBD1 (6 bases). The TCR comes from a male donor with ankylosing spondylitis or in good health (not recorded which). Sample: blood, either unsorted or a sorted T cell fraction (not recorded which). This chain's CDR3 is CASSPDSLNTEAFF. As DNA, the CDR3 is TGCGCCAGCAGCCCGGACAGTTTGAACACTGAAGCTTTCTTT.